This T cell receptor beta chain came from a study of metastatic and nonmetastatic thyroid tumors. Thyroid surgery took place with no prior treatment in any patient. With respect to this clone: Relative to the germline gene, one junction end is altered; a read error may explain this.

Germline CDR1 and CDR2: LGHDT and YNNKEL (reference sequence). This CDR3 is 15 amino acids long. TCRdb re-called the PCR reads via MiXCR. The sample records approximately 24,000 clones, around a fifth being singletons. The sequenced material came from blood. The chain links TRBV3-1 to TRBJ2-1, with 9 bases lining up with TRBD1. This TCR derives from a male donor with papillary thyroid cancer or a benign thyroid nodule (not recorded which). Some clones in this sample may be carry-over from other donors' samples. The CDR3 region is CASSQDRGQYNVQFF. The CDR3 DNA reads TGTGCCAGCAGCCAGGACAGGGGTCAGTACAATGTGCAGTTCTTC.